This T cell receptor beta chain was recorded in a study of vaccination and CD4 T cells after COVID-19. For the study at large: Convalescent patients had positive nasal swab PCR results for SARS-CoV-2. Disease was mild in nine and severe in one. Treatment of control cultures consisted of a CEFX pool, an HIV-1 Nef pool, or no peptide.

There are 14 residues in the CDR3. CDR1 is SGHRS and CDR2 is YFSETQ in the germline V gene. The junction had 10 bases not matched to a gene; V was cut back by 5 bases and J by 7 bases. Study conclusions and caveats: The authors studied relatively few convalescent patients and analyzed no early post-infection timepoints.

Treatment here: roughly 10-day PBMC culture with coronavirus spike peptide pools or control peptides (ViraFEST assay). Expansion of antigen-specific T cells with peptide pools by ViraFEST preceded sequencing of TCRs. With the Oncomine TCR Beta short-read assay, DNA from cultured CD4+ T cells was sequenced. TCRdb ran MiXCR on the PCR reads and lists one entry per CDR3 protein. The table shows 7,500 to 10,000 distinct CDR3 sequences, with less than 55% occurring only once. Regarding this clonotype: Antigen: not known.

The sequenced sample was CD4+ T cells from blood, cultured in vitro. This sequence originates from a human donor who had recovered from COVID-19. The chain has TRBV5-1 and TRBJ2-5; 8 bases agree with TRBD1. CDR3 coding DNA: TGCGCCAGCAGAGCCTCAGGGGGCCTCGGGACCCAGTACTTC. Its protein is CASRASGGLGTQYF. Looking up the rest from reference TRBV5-1 and TRBJ2-5 gives the full variable domain: KAGVTQTPRYLIKTRGQQVTLSCSPISGHRSVSWYQQTPGQGLQFLFEYFSETQRNKGNFPGRFSGRQFSNSRSEMNVSTLELGDSALYLCASRASGGLGTQYFGPGTRLLVL.